The entry below describes one T cell receptor beta chain. The antigen is unknown. With 0 bases removed from V and 0 bases from J, the gap between germline ends came to 13 bases. CDR3 size: 18 residues. Germline lookup yields CDR1 SGHRS and CDR2 YFSETQ. This specimen comes from a study of vaccination effects on CD4 cells after COVID-19. Viral peptide pools were used in the ViraFEST assay to expand antigen-specific CD4+ T cells, and sequencing came afterward. The culture ran for about 11 days, and then CD4+ T cells were isolated. Using immunoSEQ multiplex PCR, the repertoire was profiled, and TCRdb retains in-frame clones only, with some absent. The repertoire has under 65,000 clones, 75% to 90% of them found once; the top ten carry 2% to 2.5%.

This rearrangement joins TRBV5-1 to TRBJ2-6, with D possibly matching TRBD1 (5 bases). The sequence was obtained from a human donor who received a COVID-19 vaccine. The sample here was CD4+ T cells from PBMCs cultured with HCoV-229E spike peptides, taken before COVID-19 vaccination. The CDR3 is CASSLGGSYPSGANVLTF. CDR3 DNA sequence: TGCGCCAGCAGCTTGGGGGGCAGTTACCCCTCTGGGGCCAACGTCCTGACTTTC.